The 14 T cell receptor beta chains below all came from one sample that was sequenced in a study of T-cell reconstitution after alpha-beta-depleted transplantation in children. A TCRbeta library incorporating unique molecular identifiers was prepared. TCRdb recomputed calls from the PCR reads with MiXCR, one row per CDR3 protein. The sample holds about 580,000 distinct CDR3 sequences, 23% seen once. This material consisted of PBMCs, mostly from graft donor cells, taken 360 days after TCRalphabeta/CD19-depleted stem cell transplant. The receptor source for this set is a boy younger than two who had a stem cell transplant for acute myeloid leukemia, so the T cells may come from the graft donor.

The rearrangement uses TRBV29-1 and TRBJ1-3; D remains unclear. This CDR3 comprises 13 residues. CDR1 is SQVTM, CDR2 ANQGSEA, per germline. Deletions cut 4 bases from V and 0 bases from J, with 7 bases between. CDR3 DNA sequence: TGCAGCGTTGGGGAAAGCTCTGGAAACACCATATATTTT. It encodes CSVGESSGNTIYF.

This clonotype was detected many times. The chain recombines TRBV2 with TRBJ2-1; D remains ambiguous. Deletions cut 6 bases from V and 7 bases from J, with 7 bases between. Looked up from germline, CDR1 is SNHLY and CDR2 is FYNNEI. The CDR3 consists of 11 residues. This CDR3 is CASRGPNEQFF. Here the CDR3 DNA reads TGTGCCAGCAGAGGTCCTAATGAGCAGTTCTTC.

The CDR3: CASSRTSSGASVETQYF. DNA of the CDR3: TGTGCCAGCAGCCGGACGTCAAGCGGGGCGAGTGTAGAGACCCAGTACTTC. The chain carries TRBV7-2 and TRBJ2-5; 7 positions match TRBD2. J lost 4 bases, V lost 5 bases, and 16 bases had no gene match. Germline lookup yields CDR1 SGHTA and CDR2 FQGNSA. The CDR3 length is 17 residues.

This rearrangement joins TRBV5-1 to TRBJ2-3, with D possibly called TRBD1 or TRBD2 (5 bases each). Germline values: CDR1 SGHRS, CDR2 YFSETQ. The CDR3 contains 15 residues. Trimming removed 1 base at V and 7 bases at J, with 16 bases between. This CDR3 is CASSLTGPGPNTQYF. CDR3 nucleotides: TGCGCCAGCAGCTTGACGGGACCAGGCCCCAATACGCAGTATTTT.

Of note for this clonotype: Germline is not matched at one junction end, which may reflect a read error. This chain uses TRBV20-1 with TRBJ2-1; weak D call: TRBD1 (7 bases). Germline CDR1 reads DFQATT; CDR2 reads SNEGSKA (reference sequence). The CDR3 loop spans 16 amino acids. The DNA of the CDR3 is TGCAGTGTTAGAGGCCAGGCCAGGGGGGCCTACAATGAGCAGTTCTTC. This gives the protein CSVRGQARGAYNEQFF.

This chain joins TRBV6-2 or TRBV6-3 and TRBJ2-7, with 9 nucleotides matching TRBD2. CDR1 and CDR2 (germline): MNHEY, SVGEGT. This CDR3 is built from 15 residues. V lost 2 bases, J lost 5 bases, and 7 bases stayed unmatched. The DNA of the CDR3 is TGTGCCAGCAGTTACGGAACTAGCGGGTCCGACGAGCAGTACTTC. It encodes CASSYGTSGSDEQYF.

The rearrangement joins TRBV20-1 to TRBJ2-5; D is unclear. With 4 bases removed from V and 9 bases from J, the gap between germline ends came to 15 bases. The germline CDR1 and CDR2 sequences are DFQATT and SNEGSKA (reference sequence). This CDR3 spans 12 amino acids. The CDR3 DNA is TGCAGTGCTATAGATCAGGAAGTGGCCCAGTACTTC. Amino acid sequence: CSAIDQEVAQYF.

This clonotype was recorded a few times. The chain uses TRBV29-1 and TRBJ1-1, with D possibly matching TRBD1 (5 bases). The germline V gene encodes CDR1 SQVTM and CDR2 ANQGSEA. The CDR3 is made up of 16 amino acids. V was cut by 7 bases and J by 1 base, with 22 bases left in between. The CDR3: CSASSGPGRKNTEAFF. DNA for the CDR3: TGCAGCGCCTCCTCCGGGCCAGGGAGGAAGAACACTGAAGCTTTCTTT.

This clonotype was counted ten times or more. The V and J genes are TRBV25-1 and TRBJ1-5, with D possibly being TRBD1 (5 bases). Germline-derived CDR1 and CDR2 are MGHDK and SYGVNS. The CDR3 is made up of 15 amino acids. The ends were cut back, 6 bases at V and 6 bases at J, with 18 bases in the middle. The CDR3 is CASSEGAGFGQPQHF. CDR3 sequence (DNA): TGTGCCAGCAGCGAAGGGGCAGGGTTCGGTCAGCCCCAGCATTTT.

V is TRBV12-3 or TRBV12-4 and J is TRBJ2-5; 9 nucleotides agree with TRBD1. This CDR3 region has 17 residues. Germline trimming cut 6 bases from V and 1 base from J; bases unmatched to any gene: 12. CDR3 nucleotide sequence: TGTGCCAGCAGCGGACTCAACAGGGGGCACATCCAAGAGACCCAGTACTTC. Protein product: CASSGLNRGHIQETQYF.

This clonotype has at least ten counts. The rearrangement links TRBV25-1 to TRBJ2-1; TRBD1 might be the D (5 bases). The CDR3 length is 13 residues. V was pared by 4 bases and J by 5 bases, with 9 bases between. In germline, CDR1 is MGHDK, CDR2 SYGVNS. The CDR3 DNA is TGTGCCAGCAGTGGCAGGGTCCACAATGAGCAGTTCTTC. It is translated as CASSGRVHNEQFF.

This sequence joins TRBV5-1 and TRBJ2-1; the match to TRBD2 covers 9 bases. CDR3 length equals 16 residues. V shed 4 bases, J shed 9 bases, and the junction held 14 bases outside the gene matches. Germline V CDR1 and CDR2: SGHRS, YFSETQ. As DNA, the CDR3 is TGCGCCAGCAGCCCCATGGAGTTGCGGGGGGGCAGTGAGCAGTTCTTC. Protein: CASSPMELRGGSEQFF. The full variable domain, completed using reference TRBV5-1 and TRBJ2-1, is KAGVTQTPRYLIKTRGQQVTLSCSPISGHRSVSWYQQTPGQGLQFLFEYFSETQRNKGNFPGRFSGRQFSNSRSEMNVSTLELGDSALYLCASSPMELRGGSEQFFGPGTRLTVL.

This clonotype was detected many times. The rearrangement joins TRBV20-1 to TRBJ2-5; TRBD1 matches 11 bases. The CDR3 sequence is 17 residues long. With V trimmed by 4 bases and J by 3 bases, 13 bases remained unmatched. From germline, CDR1 is DFQATT and CDR2 SNEGSKA (reference sequence). In DNA form, the CDR3 reads TGCAGTGCTACTAATCCCTCACCGGGACAGGGGGAAGAGACCCAGTACTTC. This codes for CSATNPSPGQGEETQYF.

In its sample, this clonotype was seen many times. The chain links TRBV20-1 to TRBJ1-1; D possibly corresponds to TRBD1 (6 bases). Germline V CDR1 and CDR2: DFQATT, SNEGSKA (reference sequence). Trimming left V 1 base short and J 4 bases short, with 10 bases between. The CDR3 is made up of 13 amino acids. For the CDR3, the DNA is TGCAGTGCTAGAGTCGACAGGTTCACTGAAGCTTTCTTT. This gives the protein CSARVDRFTEAFF.